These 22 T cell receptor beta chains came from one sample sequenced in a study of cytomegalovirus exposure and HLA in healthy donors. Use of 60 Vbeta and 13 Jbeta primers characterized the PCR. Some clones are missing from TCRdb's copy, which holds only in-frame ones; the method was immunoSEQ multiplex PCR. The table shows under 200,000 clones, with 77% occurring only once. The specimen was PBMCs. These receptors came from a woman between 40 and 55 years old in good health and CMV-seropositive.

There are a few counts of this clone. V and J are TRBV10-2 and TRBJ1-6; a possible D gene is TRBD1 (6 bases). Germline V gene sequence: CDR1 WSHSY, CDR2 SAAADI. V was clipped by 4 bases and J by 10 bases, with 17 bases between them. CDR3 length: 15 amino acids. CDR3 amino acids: CASSGVGGQESPLHF. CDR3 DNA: TGCGCCAGCAGTGGGGTGGGGGGGCAGGAGTCACCCCTCCACTTT.

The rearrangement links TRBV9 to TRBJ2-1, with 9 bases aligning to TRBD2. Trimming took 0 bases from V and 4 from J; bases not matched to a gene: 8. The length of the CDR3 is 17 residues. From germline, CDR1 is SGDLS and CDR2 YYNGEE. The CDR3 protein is CASSVGVLAGTYNEQFF. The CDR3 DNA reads TGTGCCAGCAGCGTAGGCGTTCTAGCGGGAACTTACAATGAGCAGTTCTTC.

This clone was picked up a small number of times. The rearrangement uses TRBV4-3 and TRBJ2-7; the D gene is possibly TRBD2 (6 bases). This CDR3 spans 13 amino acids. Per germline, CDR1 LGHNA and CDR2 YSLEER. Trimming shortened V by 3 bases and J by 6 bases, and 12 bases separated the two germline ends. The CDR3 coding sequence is TGCGCCAGCAGCCAGGTCGGGACTCGCGAGCAGTACTTC. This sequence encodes CASSQVGTREQYF.

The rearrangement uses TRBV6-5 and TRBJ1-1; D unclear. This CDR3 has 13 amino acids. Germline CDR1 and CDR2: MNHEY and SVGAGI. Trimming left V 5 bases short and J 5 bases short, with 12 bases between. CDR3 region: CASSNQRTTEAFF. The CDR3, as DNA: TGTGCCAGCAGTAATCAAAGAACAACTGAAGCTTTCTTT.

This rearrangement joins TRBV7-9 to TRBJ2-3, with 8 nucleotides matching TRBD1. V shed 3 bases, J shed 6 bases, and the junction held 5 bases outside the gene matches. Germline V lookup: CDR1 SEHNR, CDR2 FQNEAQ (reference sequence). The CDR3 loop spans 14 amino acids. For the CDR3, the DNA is TGTGCCAGCAGCTTGACAGGGGTCGGGGATACGCAGTATTTT. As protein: CASSLTGVGDTQYF.

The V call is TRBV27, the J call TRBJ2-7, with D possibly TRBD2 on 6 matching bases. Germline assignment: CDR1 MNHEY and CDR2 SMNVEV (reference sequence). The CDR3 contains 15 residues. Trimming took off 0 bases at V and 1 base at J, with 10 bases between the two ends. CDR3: CASSLSGGGSYEQYF. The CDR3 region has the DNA TGTGCCAGCAGTTTATCCGGTGGAGGGTCCTACGAGCAGTACTTC.

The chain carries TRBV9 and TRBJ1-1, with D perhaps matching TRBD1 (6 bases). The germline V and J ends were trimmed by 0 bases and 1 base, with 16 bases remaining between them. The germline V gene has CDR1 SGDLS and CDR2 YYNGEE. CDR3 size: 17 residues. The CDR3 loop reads CASSVGPAGAPNTEAFF. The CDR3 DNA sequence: TGTGCCAGCAGCGTAGGTCCGGCAGGGGCCCCGAACACTGAAGCTTTCTTT.

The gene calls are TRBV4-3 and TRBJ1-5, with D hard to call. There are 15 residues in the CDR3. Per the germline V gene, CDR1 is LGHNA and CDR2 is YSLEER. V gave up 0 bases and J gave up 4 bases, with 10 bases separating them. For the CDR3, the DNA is TGCGCCAGCAGCCAAGATGCGTACGGGAATCAGCCCCAGCATTTT. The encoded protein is CASSQDAYGNQPQHF.

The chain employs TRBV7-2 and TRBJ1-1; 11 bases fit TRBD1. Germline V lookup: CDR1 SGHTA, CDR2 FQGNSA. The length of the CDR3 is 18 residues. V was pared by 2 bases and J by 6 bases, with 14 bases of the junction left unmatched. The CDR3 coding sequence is TGTGCCAGCAGCTTAAGTCGGATTCCGGGACAGGGGGGAGCTGAAGCTTTCTTT. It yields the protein CASSLSRIPGQGGAEAFF.

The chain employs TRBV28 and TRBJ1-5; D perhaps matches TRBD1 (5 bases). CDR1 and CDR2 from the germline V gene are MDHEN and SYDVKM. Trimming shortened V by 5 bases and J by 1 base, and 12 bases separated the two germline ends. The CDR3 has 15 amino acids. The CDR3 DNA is TGTGCCAGCAGTCCCAGGGAGGGGAGCAATCAGCCCCAGCATTTT. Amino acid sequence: CASSPREGSNQPQHF. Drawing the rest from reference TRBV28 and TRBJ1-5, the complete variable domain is DVKVTQSSRYLVKRTGEKVFLECVQDMDHENMFWYRQDPGLGLRLIYFSYDVKMKEKGDIPEGYSVSREKKERFSLILESASTNQTSMYLCASSPREGSNQPQHFGDGTRLSIL.

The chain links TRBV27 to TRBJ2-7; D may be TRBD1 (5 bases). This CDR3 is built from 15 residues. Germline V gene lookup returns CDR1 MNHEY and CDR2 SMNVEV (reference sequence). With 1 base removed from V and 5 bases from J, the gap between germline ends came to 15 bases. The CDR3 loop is CASSLFGNRGHEQYF. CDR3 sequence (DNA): TGTGCCAGCAGTTTATTCGGCAATAGGGGCCACGAGCAGTACTTC.

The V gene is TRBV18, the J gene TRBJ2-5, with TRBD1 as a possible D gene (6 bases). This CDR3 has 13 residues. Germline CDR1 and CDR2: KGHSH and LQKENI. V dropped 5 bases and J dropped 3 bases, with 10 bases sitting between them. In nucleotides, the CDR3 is TGTGCCAGCTCAGGGGGCACCGAAGAGACCCAGTACTTC. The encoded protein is CASSGGTEETQYF.

This CDR3 is CASSTDRVWNSPLHF. CDR3 coding DNA: TGTGCCAGCAGTACGGACAGGGTCTGGAATTCACCCCTCCACTTT. The chain recombines TRBV6-5 with TRBJ1-6, with TRBD1 identical over 8 bases. There are 15 residues in the CDR3. Germline trimming cut 5 bases from V and 7 bases from J; bases unmatched to any gene: 7. Germline V lookup: CDR1 MNHEY, CDR2 SVGAGI.

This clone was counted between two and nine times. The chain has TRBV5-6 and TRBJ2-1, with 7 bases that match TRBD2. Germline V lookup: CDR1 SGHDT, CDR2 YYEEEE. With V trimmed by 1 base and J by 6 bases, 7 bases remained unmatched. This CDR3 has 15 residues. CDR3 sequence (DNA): TGTGCCAGCAGCTTGTCTCGGGCTAGCGGCAATGAGCAGTTCTTC. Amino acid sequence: CASSLSRASGNEQFF.

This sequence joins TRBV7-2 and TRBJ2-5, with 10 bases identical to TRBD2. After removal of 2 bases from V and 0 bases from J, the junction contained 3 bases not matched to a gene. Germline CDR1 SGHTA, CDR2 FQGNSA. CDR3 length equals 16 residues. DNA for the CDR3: TGTGCCAGCAGCTTAATAGCGGGGGGTTACCAAGAGACCCAGTACTTC. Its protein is CASSLIAGGYQETQYF.

This CDR3 is CASSEVGTSGSYEQYF. CDR3 sequence (DNA): TGTGCCAGCAGTGAAGTTGGGACTAGCGGATCCTACGAGCAGTACTTC. V and J are TRBV6-1 and TRBJ2-7; 11 nucleotides align to TRBD2. The CDR3 has 16 amino acids. From germline, CDR1 is MNHNS and CDR2 SASEGT. Unmatched junction bases numbered 3, after V lost 1 base and J lost 1 base.

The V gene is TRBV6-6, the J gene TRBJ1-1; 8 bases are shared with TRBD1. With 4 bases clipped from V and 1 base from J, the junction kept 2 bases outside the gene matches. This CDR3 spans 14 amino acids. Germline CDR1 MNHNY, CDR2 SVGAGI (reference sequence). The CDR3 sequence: CASSSTGGNTEAFF. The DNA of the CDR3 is TGTGCCAGCAGTTCTACAGGGGGGAACACTGAAGCTTTCTTT.

CDR3: CASSSQGYTEAFF. The CDR3 DNA follows: TGTGCCAGCAGCTCACAGGGATACACTGAAGCTTTCTTT. The J gene is TRBJ1-1, the V gene TRBV11-2; a possible D gene is TRBD1 (6 bases). CDR3 length: 13 residues. Germline CDR1 is SGHAT and CDR2 is FQNNGV. The germline V and J ends were trimmed by 4 bases and 3 bases, with 9 bases remaining between them.

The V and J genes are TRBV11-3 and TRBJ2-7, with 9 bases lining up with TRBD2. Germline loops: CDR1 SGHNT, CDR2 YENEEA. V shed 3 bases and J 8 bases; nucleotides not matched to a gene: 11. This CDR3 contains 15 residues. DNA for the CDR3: TGTGCCAGCAGCTTTCTAGCGGGATCGGGGGGCAAGCAGTACTTC. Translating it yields CASSFLAGSGGKQYF.

CDR3 region: CSVDPGMNTEAFF. The CDR3 DNA is TGCAGCGTTGACCCGGGGATGAACACTGAAGCTTTCTTT. The chain recombines TRBV29-1 with TRBJ1-1; the D is unclear. In germline, CDR1 is SQVTM, CDR2 ANQGSEA. The CDR3 has 13 residues. V gave up 3 bases and J gave up 0 bases, with 8 bases separating them.

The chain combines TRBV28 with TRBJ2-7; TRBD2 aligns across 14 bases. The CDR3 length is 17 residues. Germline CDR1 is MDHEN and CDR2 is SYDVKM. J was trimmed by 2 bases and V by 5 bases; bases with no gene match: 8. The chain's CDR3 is CASSPGTSGGPTYEQYF. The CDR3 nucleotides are TGTGCCAGCAGTCCAGGGACTAGCGGGGGCCCAACCTACGAGCAGTACTTC.

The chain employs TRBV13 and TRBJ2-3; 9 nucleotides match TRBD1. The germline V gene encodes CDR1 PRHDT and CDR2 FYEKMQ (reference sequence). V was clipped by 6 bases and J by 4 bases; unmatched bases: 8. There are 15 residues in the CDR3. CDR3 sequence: CASSNRGLRADTQYF. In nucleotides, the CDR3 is TGTGCCAGCAGTAACAGGGGGCTGAGGGCAGATACGCAGTATTTT.